These 17 T cell receptor beta chains were all obtained from the same sample, sequenced in a study of cytotoxic CD8 clonotypes in ibrutinib-treated CLL. Assay: immunoSEQ multiplex PCR; the TCRdb copy retains only in-frame clones and omits some. The sample consists of approximately 60,000 clones, roughly 50% of them appearing once. Sequencing used PBMCs, obtained after 24 months of ibrutinib treatment. The receptors here all came from a human donor with chronic lymphocytic leukemia.

This clone was observed a few times. This rearrangement joins TRBV7-9 to TRBJ2-3; 14 bases are shared with TRBD2. V was clipped by 5 bases and J by 2 bases; unmatched bases: 12. The germline V gene has CDR1 SEHNR and CDR2 FQNEAQ (reference sequence). This CDR3 has 19 residues. CDR3 sequence (DNA): TGTGCCAGCAGCGGCGGGACTAGCGGGAGAACCGGCCCCACAGATACGCAGTATTTT. Residues: CASSGGTSGRTGPTDTQYF.

The V gene is TRBV6-1, the J gene TRBJ2-7, with D possibly being TRBD1 or TRBD2 (5 bases each). The CDR3 extends over 12 amino acids. With 5 bases removed from V and 4 bases from J, the gap between germline ends came to 9 bases. Germline CDR1 reads MNHNS; CDR2 reads SASEGT. The CDR3 sequence is CASSLEGYEQYF. CDR3 sequence (DNA): TGTGCCAGCAGTCTAGAGGGGTACGAGCAGTACTTC.

The rearrangement uses TRBV5-1 and TRBJ1-1, with D perhaps TRBD1 (6 bases). The V and J ends lost 0 bases and 2 bases respectively, with 11 bases between them. CDR3 length: 15 amino acids. The germline gives CDR1 SGHRS, CDR2 YFSETQ. The CDR3 sequence is CASSLVAGANTEAFF. CDR3 in DNA: TGCGCCAGCAGCTTGGTGGCGGGGGCAAACACTGAAGCTTTCTTT.

The V gene is TRBV11-2, the J gene TRBJ1-1; the D is unclear. This CDR3 has 11 residues. The ends were cut back, 3 bases at V and 8 bases at J, with 7 bases in the middle. CDR1 is SGHAT, CDR2 FQNNGV, per germline. CDR3 sequence: CASSFGREAFF. In DNA form, the CDR3 reads TGTGCCAGCAGCTTTGGGAGGGAAGCTTTCTTT.

The chain uses TRBV9 and TRBJ2-2; D gene uncertain. The CDR3 totals 15 residues. The V and J ends lost 3 bases and 4 bases respectively, with 13 bases between them. Looked up from germline, CDR1 is SGDLS and CDR2 is YYNGEE. CDR3 coding DNA: TGTGCCAGCAGCGATTCCCCCCCTGGCACCGGGGAGCTGTTTTTT. Its protein product is CASSDSPPGTGELFF.

A remark on this clone: This may arise from a read error, as a much more abundant clone is one base away. In nucleotides, the CDR3 is TGTGCCAGCAGGCAAGTTCCGGACAGGGACCATGGCTACACCTTC. The encoded protein is CASRQVPDRDHGYTF. The rearrangement uses TRBV4-2 and TRBJ1-2; 8 bases map to TRBD1. In germline, CDR1 is LGHNA, CDR2 YNFKEQ. CDR3 length equals 15 residues.

This clone was seen more than once but under ten times. The V and J genes are TRBV18 and TRBJ2-3; 10 bases match TRBD2. Germline loops: CDR1 KGHSH, CDR2 LQKENI. CDR3 length: 17 amino acids. V was clipped by 4 bases and J by 2 bases; unmatched bases: 9. The chain's CDR3 is CASSLLGLADYTDTQYF. The DNA of the CDR3 is TGTGCCAGCTCACTCCTAGGACTAGCGGACTACACAGATACGCAGTATTTT.

Only a few counts were recorded for this clone. V gene TRBV29-1 combines with J gene TRBJ2-5; no clear D. CDR1 is SQVTM, CDR2 ANQGSEA, per germline. This CDR3 has 13 residues. V lost 5 bases, J lost 3 bases, and 13 bases lay in between. CDR3 sequence reads: CSVHGRFEETQYF. CDR3 coding DNA: TGCAGCGTTCATGGTCGGTTCGAAGAGACCCAGTACTTC.

Remarks on this clone: Sequence at one end of the junction differs from germline and may be a read error. The CDR3 DNA is TGTGTCTGGGCCCGCGGCGGAGGGACTGAAGCTTTCTTT. This encodes CVWARGGGTEAFF. The rearrangement joins TRBV30 to TRBJ1-1; D is uncertain. The CDR3 runs to 13 residues. CDR1 and CDR2 (germline): GTSNPN, SVGIG (reference sequence).

The gene calls are TRBV5-1 and TRBJ2-1; 7 bases line up with TRBD2. J was trimmed by 9 bases and V by 0 bases; bases with no gene match: 9. Germline loops: CDR1 SGHRS, CDR2 YFSETQ. CDR3 length: 15 residues. DNA for the CDR3: TGCGCCAGCAGCTTGGGGCAGGGAGGGTCAACTGAGCAGTTCTTC. It translates to CASSLGQGGSTEQFF.

V and J are TRBV2 and TRBJ2-7; a possible D gene is TRBD1 (6 bases). The germline V gene encodes CDR1 SNHLY and CDR2 FYNNEI. This CDR3 is built from 14 residues. V was cut by 8 bases and J by 5 bases, with 19 bases left in between. The CDR3 DNA reads as TGTGCCAGCCTACAGGGAATCCCGAGGGACGAGCAGTACTTC. The encoded protein is CASLQGIPRDEQYF.

The V and J genes are TRBV29-1 and TRBJ2-1, with D perhaps TRBD1 (5 bases). The CDR3 spans 12 residues. Looked up from germline, CDR1 is SQVTM and CDR2 is ANQGSEA. In nucleotides, the CDR3 is TGCAGGGCCTGGGGCAGCGACAATGAGCAGTTCTTC. This codes for CRAWGSDNEQFF.

The chain recombines TRBV28 with TRBJ1-5; 7 bases match TRBD1. Germline-derived CDR1 and CDR2 are MDHEN and SYDVKM. V lost 5 bases to trimming and J lost 9 bases; unmatched junction nucleotides: 16. This CDR3 has 16 amino acids. As DNA, the CDR3 is TGTGCCAGCAGTCTGATTACCGGGACAGCCCAGAGGCCCCAGCATTTT. The encoded protein is CASSLITGTAQRPQHF. Filled out from reference TRBV28 and TRBJ1-5, the complete variable domain reads DVKVTQSSRYLVKRTGEKVFLECVQDMDHENMFWYRQDPGLGLRLIYFSYDVKMKEKGDIPEGYSVSREKKERFSLILESASTNQTSMYLCASSLITGTAQRPQHFGDGTRLSIL.

This chain's CDR3 is CATSRDQGLLNTEAFF. CDR3 nucleotide sequence: TGTGCCACCAGCAGAGATCAAGGGTTATTGAACACTGAAGCTTTCTTT. This chain links TRBV15 with TRBJ1-1; no clear D gene. V was trimmed by 0 bases and J by 0 bases, leaving 11 bases between them. The CDR3 covers 16 residues. The V gene's germline CDR1 is LNHNV and CDR2 YYDKDF (reference sequence).

This chain joins TRBV28 and TRBJ1-3; no clear D gene. Germline V gene lookup returns CDR1 MDHEN and CDR2 SYDVKM. V was shortened by 2 bases and J by 4 bases, with 9 bases between the two germline ends. CDR3 length: 14 residues. The CDR3 DNA is TGTGCCAGCAGTTTACGGGCGTCCGGAAACACCATATATTTT. It encodes CASSLRASGNTIYF. The variable domain in full, with the rest retrieved from reference TRBV28 and TRBJ1-3, is DVKVTQSSRYLVKRTGEKVFLECVQDMDHENMFWYRQDPGLGLRLIYFSYDVKMKEKGDIPEGYSVSREKKERFSLILESASTNQTSMYLCASSLRASGNTIYFGEGSWLTVV.

This clone showed up just a few times. This rearrangement joins TRBV6-5 to TRBJ1-3; no clear D gene. Germline V gene data show CDR1 as MNHEY and CDR2 as SVGAGI. V was clipped by 5 bases and J by 4 bases, with 6 bases between them. The CDR3 contains 12 residues. The CDR3 is CASSTLGNTIYF. The CDR3, as DNA: TGTGCCAGCAGTACGCTAGGAAACACCATATATTTT.

The chain employs TRBV20-1 and TRBJ2-7; D is ambiguous. The germline gives CDR1 DFQATT, CDR2 SNEGSKA (reference sequence). The CDR3 extends over 11 amino acids. V was clipped by 4 bases and J by 3 bases, with 7 bases between them. CDR3: CSATPSYEQYF. The CDR3, as DNA: TGCAGTGCTACACCTAGCTACGAGCAGTACTTC.